Reported below is one T cell receptor (beta chain). Its antigen is unidentified. The record originates from a study of cytomegalovirus exposure and HLA in healthy donors. Overall study context: A data release that came early held tens of millions of unique TCRs from HLA-typed donors.

A multiplex PCR was run with 60 Vbeta primers and 13 Jbeta primers. Here immunoSEQ multiplex PCR was the method, and the copy in TCRdb shows in-frame clones only, minus some. The data show roughly 130,000 clones, less than 80% seen once. Study results and caveats: Later, an analysis found that common viral pathogens appeared to be linked with several of the most significant clusters. The presence/absence work took it that sequencing depth was about the same across donors.

From germline, CDR1 is MNHNY and CDR2 SVGAGI (reference sequence). The CDR3 is 14 residues long. Trimming left V 9 bases short and J 1 base short, with 15 bases between. The source of this sequence is a man between 35 and 55 years old in good health and CMV-seropositive. The specimen sequenced was PBMCs. The rearrangement links TRBV6-6 to TRBJ1-1; a possible D gene is TRBD1 (6 bases). CDR3 region: CASGWRGGNTEAFF. The CDR3 DNA reads TGTGCCAGTGGGTGGAGGGGGGGGAACACTGAAGCTTTCTTT.